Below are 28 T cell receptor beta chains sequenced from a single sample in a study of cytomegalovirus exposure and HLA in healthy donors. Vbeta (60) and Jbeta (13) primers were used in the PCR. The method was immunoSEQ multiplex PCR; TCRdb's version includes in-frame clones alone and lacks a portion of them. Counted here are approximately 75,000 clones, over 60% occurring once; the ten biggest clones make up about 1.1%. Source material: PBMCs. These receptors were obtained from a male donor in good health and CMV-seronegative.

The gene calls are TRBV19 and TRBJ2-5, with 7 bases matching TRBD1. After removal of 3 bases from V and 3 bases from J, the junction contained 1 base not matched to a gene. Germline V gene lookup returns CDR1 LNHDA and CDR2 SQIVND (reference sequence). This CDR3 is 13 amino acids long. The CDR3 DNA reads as TGTGCCAGTAGTATGGGGACAGAAGAGACCCAGTACTTC. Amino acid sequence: CASSMGTEETQYF. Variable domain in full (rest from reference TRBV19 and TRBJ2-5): DGGITQSPKYLFRKEGQNVTLSCEQNLNHDAMYWYRQDPGQGLRLIYYSQIVNDFQKGDIAEGYSVSREKKESFPLTVTSAQKNPTAFYLCASSMGTEETQYFGPGTRLLVL.

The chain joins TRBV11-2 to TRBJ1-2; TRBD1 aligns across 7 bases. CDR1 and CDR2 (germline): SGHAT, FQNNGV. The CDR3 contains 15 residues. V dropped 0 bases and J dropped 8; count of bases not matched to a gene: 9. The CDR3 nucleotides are TGTGCCAGCAGCTTAGAGGGACAGCCGATGGGGGGCTACACCTTC. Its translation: CASSLEGQPMGGYTF.

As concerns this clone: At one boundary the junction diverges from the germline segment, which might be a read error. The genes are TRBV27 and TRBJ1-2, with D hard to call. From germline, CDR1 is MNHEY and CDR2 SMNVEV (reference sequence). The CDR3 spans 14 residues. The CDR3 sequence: CASSSPGSNYGYPF. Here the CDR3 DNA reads TGTGCCAGCAGTTCGCCCGGGAGTAACTATGGCTACCCCTTC.

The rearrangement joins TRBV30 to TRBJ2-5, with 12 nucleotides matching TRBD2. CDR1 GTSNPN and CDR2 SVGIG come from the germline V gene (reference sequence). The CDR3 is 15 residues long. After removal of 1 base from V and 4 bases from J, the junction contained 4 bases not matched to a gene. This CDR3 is CAWSGLAGGRETQYF. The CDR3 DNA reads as TGTGCCTGGAGTGGTCTAGCGGGAGGGCGAGAGACCCAGTACTTC.

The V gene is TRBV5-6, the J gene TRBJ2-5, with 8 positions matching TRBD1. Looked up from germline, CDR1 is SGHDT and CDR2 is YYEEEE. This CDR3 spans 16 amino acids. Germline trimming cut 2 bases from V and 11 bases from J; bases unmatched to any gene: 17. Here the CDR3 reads CASSFPRDRGLGEQYF. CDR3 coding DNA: TGTGCCAGCAGCTTTCCCAGAGACAGGGGATTGGGGGAGCAGTACTTC.

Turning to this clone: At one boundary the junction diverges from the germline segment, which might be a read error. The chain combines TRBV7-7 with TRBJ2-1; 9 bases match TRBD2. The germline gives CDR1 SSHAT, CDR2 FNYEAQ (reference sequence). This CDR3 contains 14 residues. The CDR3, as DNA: TGTGCTAGCAGCCAGGGACTAGCAGGTGTTGAGCAGTTCTTC. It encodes CASSQGLAGVEQFF.

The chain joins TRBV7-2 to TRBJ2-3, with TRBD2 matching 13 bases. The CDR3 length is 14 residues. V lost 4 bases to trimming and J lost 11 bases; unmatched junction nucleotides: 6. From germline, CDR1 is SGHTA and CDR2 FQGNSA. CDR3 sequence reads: CASSSGLAGSGQYF. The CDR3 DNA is TGTGCCAGCAGCTCGGGACTAGCGGGGAGTGGGCAGTATTTT. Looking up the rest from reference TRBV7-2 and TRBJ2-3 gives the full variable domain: GAGVSQSPSNKVTEKGKDVELRCDPISGHTALYWYRQSLGQGLEFLIYFQGNSAPDKSGLPSDRFSAERTGGSVSTLTIQRTQQEDSAVYLCASSSGLAGSGQYFGPGTRLTVL.

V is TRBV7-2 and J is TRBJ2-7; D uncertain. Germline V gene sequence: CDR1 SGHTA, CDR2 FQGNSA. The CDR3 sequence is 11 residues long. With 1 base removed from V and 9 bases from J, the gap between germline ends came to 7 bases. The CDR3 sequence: CASSLDRLQYF. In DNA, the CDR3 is TGTGCCAGCAGCTTAGACAGATTGCAGTACTTC. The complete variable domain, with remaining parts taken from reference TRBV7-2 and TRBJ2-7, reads GAGVSQSPSNKVTEKGKDVELRCDPISGHTALYWYRQSLGQGLEFLIYFQGNSAPDKSGLPSDRFSAERTGGSVSTLTIQRTQQEDSAVYLCASSLDRLQYFGPGTRLTVT.

CDR3 protein: CSVRKAGAFVTEAFF. The CDR3 nucleotides read TGCAGCGTTAGAAAAGCTGGGGCTTTTGTCACTGAAGCTTTCTTT. This rearrangement joins TRBV29-1 to TRBJ1-1; a weak D match, TRBD1 (5 bases). The CDR3 has 15 amino acids. CDR1 and CDR2 from the germline V gene are SQVTM and ANQGSEA. The ends were cut back, 5 bases at V and 4 bases at J, with 20 bases in the middle.

CDR3 sequence reads: CASRRGSGLETQYF. CDR3 DNA sequence: TGCGCCAGCAGGCGCGGGAGTGGGTTGGAGACCCAGTACTTC. V and J are TRBV5-1 and TRBJ2-5; 7 nucleotides match TRBD2. The CDR3 has 14 amino acids. Looked up from germline, CDR1 is SGHRS and CDR2 is YFSETQ. V dropped 5 bases and J dropped 5; count of bases not matched to a gene: 9.

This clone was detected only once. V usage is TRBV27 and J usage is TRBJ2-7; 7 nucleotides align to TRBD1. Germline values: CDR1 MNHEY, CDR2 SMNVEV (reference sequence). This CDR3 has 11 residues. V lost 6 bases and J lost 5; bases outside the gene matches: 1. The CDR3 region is CASRQGNEQYF. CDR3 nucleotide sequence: TGTGCCAGCAGACAGGGGAACGAGCAGTACTTC.

Written as DNA, the CDR3 is TGTGCCAGCAGTTTATCCGACGCGGGTGAGCAGTTCTTC. Translation: CASSLSDAGEQFF. The chain uses TRBV28 and TRBJ2-1, with D possibly matching TRBD2 (5 bases). Germline lookup yields CDR1 MDHEN and CDR2 SYDVKM. V was cut by 1 base and J by 9 bases, with 10 bases left in between. The CDR3 runs to 13 residues.

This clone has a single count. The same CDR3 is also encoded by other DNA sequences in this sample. CDR3 DNA: TGTGCCAGCAGTTATAGCGGGAGAAGCCAAGAGACCCAGTACTTC. It translates to CASSYSGRSQETQYF. V is TRBV6-6 and J is TRBJ2-5, with 9 bases lining up with TRBD2. V lost 3 bases and J lost 1; bases outside the gene matches: 3. The germline V gene encodes CDR1 MNHNY and CDR2 SVGAGI (reference sequence). The CDR3 is 15 amino acids.

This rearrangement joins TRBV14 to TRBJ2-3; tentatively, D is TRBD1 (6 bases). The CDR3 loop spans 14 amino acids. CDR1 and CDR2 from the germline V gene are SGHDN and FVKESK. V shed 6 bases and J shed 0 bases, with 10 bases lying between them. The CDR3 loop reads CASRGTLSTDTQYF. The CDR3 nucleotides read TGTGCCAGCAGGGGGACACTTAGCACAGATACGCAGTATTTT.

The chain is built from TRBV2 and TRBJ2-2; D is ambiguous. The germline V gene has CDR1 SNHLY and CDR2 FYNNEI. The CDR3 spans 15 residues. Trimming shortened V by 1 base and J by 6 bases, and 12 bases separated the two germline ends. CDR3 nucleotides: TGTGCCAGCAGTGAAGGACTGGAAGTGGCCGGGGAGCTGTTTTTT. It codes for CASSEGLEVAGELFF.

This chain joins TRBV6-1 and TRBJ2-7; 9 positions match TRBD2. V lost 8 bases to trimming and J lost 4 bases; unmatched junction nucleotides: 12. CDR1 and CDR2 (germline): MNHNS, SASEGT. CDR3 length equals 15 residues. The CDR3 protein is CASQYEASGAYEQYF. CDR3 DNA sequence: TGTGCCAGCCAGTATGAGGCTAGCGGGGCGTACGAGCAGTACTTC.

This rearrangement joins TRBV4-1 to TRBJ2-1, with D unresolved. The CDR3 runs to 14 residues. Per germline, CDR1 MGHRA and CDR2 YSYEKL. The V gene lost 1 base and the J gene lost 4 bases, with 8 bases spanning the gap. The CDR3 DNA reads TGCGCCAGCAGCCAAGCCCAGACTTACAATGAGCAGTTCTTC. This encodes CASSQAQTYNEQFF.

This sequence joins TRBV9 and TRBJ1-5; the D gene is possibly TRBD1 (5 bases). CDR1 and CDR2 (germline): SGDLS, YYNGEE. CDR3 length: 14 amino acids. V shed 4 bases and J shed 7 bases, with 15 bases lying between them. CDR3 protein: CASSRGGASQPQHF. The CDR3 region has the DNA TGTGCCAGCAGCCGTGGAGGGGCGTCGCAGCCCCAGCATTTT.

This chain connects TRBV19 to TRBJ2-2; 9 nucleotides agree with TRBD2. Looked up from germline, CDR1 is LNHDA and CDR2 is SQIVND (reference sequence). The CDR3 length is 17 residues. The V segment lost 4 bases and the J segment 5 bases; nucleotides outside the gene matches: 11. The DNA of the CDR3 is TGTGCCAGTAGTAGTACCTCCCTAGCGGGAATTACCGGGGAGCTGTTTTTT. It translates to CASSSTSLAGITGELFF. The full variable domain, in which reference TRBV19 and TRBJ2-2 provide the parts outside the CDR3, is DGGITQSPKYLFRKEGQNVTLSCEQNLNHDAMYWYRQDPGQGLRLIYYSQIVNDFQKGDIAEGYSVSREKKESFPLTVTSAQKNPTAFYLCASSSTSLAGITGELFFGEGSRLTVL.

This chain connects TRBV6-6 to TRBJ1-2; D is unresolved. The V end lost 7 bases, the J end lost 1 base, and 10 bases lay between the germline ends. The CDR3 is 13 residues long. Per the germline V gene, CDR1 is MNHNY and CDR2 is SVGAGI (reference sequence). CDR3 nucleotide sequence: TGTGCCAGCATTCCGACAATTAACTATGGCTACACCTTC. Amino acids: CASIPTINYGYTF.

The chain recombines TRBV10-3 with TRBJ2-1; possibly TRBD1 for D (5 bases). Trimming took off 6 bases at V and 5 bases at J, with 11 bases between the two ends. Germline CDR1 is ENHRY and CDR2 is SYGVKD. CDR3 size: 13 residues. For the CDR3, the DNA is TGTGCCATCAGCCCGGACAAGCACAATGAGCAGTTCTTC. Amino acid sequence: CAISPDKHNEQFF.

The CDR3 bases are TGCGCCAGCAGCCCAGAACCGGGACAGAGATACAATGAGCAGTTCTTC. It translates to CASSPEPGQRYNEQFF. J is TRBJ2-1 and V is TRBV4-1; 7 bases agree with TRBD1. Germline V gives CDR1 MGHRA, CDR2 YSYEKL. The CDR3 runs 16 residues. V lost 4 bases, J lost 4 bases, and 10 bases stayed unmatched.

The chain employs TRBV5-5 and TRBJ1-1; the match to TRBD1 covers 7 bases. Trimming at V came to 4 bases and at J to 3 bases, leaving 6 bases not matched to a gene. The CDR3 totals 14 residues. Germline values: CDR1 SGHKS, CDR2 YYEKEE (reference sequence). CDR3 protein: CASSLSGTDTEAFF. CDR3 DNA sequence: TGTGCCAGCAGCCTCTCCGGGACAGACACTGAAGCTTTCTTT.

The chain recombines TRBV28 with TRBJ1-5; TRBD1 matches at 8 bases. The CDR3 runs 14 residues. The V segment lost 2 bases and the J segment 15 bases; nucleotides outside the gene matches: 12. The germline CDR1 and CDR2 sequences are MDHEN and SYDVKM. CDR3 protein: CASSLEDRVNLGHF. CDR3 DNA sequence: TGTGCCAGCAGTTTAGAGGACAGGGTAAATTTGGGGCATTTT.

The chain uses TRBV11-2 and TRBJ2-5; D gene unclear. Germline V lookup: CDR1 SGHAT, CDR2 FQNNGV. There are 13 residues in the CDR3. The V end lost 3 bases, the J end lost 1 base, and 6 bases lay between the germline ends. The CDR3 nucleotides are TGTGCCAGCAGCTTGGGCAGCCAAGAGACCCAGTACTTC. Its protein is CASSLGSQETQYF.

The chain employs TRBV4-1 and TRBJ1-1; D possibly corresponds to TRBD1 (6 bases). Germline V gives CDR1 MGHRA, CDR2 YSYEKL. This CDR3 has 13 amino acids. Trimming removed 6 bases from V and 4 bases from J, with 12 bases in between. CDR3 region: CASRRDTSTEAFF. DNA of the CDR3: TGCGCCAGCAGACGGGACACTTCCACTGAAGCTTTCTTT.

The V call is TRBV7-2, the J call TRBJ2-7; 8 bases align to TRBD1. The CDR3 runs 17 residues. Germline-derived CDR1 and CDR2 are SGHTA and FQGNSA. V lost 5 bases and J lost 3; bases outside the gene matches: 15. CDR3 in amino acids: CASSPLVGTGRDYEQYF. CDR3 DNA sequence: TGTGCCAGCAGCCCGCTGGTAGGGACAGGCAGGGACTACGAGCAGTACTTC.

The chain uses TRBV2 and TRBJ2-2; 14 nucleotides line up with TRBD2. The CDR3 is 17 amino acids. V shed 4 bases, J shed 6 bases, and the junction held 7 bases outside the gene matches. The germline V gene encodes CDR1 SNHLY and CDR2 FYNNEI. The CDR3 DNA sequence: TGTGCCAGCAGTGCGACTAGCGGGGGGGCCGGCGCCGGGGAGCTGTTTTTT. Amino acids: CASSATSGGAGAGELFF.